There are a few counts of the clone carrying this T cell receptor beta chain. Antigen unknown. The treatment was: roughly 10-day PBMC culture with coronavirus spike peptide pools or control peptides (ViraFEST assay). This record belongs to a study of vaccination and CD4 T cells after COVID-19. Researchers used the Oncomine TCR Beta short-read assay to sequence DNA from cultured CD4+ T cells. TCRdb itself ran the PCR reads through MiXCR, one entry per CDR3 protein. This sample carries around 20,000 distinct CDR3 sequences, under 70% of them seen once, and the ten largest clones take over 6%. V lost 3 bases, J lost 11 bases, and 14 bases lay in between. The CDR3 is 13 amino acids. Germline V gene lookup returns CDR1 MNHNS and CDR2 SASEGT.

Sequenced: CD4+ T cells from blood, cultured in vitro. The receptor was derived from a human donor who had recovered from COVID-19. This sequence joins TRBV6-1 and TRBJ2-4; tentatively, D is TRBD1 (6 bases). CDR3 region: CASSEDTGTLQYF. In DNA, the CDR3 is TGTGCCAGCAGTGAGGATACCGGGACACTTCAGTACTTC.